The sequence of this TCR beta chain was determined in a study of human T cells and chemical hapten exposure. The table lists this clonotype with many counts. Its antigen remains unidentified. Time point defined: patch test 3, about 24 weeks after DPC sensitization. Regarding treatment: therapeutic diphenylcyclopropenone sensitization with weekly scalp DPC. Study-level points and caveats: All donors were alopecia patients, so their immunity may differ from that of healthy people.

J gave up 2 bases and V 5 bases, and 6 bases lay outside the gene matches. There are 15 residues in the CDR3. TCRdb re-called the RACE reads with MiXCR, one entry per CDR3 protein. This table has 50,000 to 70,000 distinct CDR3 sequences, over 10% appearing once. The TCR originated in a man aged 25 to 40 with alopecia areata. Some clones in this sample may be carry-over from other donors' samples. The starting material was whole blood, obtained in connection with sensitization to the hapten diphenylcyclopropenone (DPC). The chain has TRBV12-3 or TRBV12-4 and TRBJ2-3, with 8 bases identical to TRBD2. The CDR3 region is CASSGAGGYTDTQYF. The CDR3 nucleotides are TGTGCCAGCAGTGGGGCGGGGGGATACACAGATACGCAGTATTTT.